The clone carrying this TCR beta chain showed up just a few times. What it binds is not known. The junction and the germline gene differ at one end; a read error may be behind it. These data are taken from a study of regulatory T cells in long-lasting Graves disease. About the research overall: Persistent Graves' disease denoted over 5 years of antithyroid drugs plus positive TSH receptor antibodies.

The CDR3 spans 16 residues. Germline V gene lookup returns CDR1 MNHEY and CDR2 SVGEGT. Assembly of TCR beta libraries relied on iRepertoire HTBI primers together with Arm-PCR of CDR3 regions. One entry per CDR3 protein, called by TCRdb with MiXCR from the multiplex PCR reads. This sample carries roughly 450,000 distinct CDR3 sequences, under 25% of them seen once, and the ten largest clones take around 13%. General study findings and limits: Persistent disease was associated with favored TRBV28 usage and with favored use of TRBJ1-2 and TRBJ2-5. Sharing of public clonotypes was greater in persistent patients (roughly 2,900) than in new patients (around 930).

Time point given: persistent/refractory GD, antithyroid drugs over 5 years with positive TRAb. From PBMCs, RNA was extracted and then used to make the TCR library. All patients originated from an endocrinology department located in Xi'an, China. The clonotype originates from a female donor with Graves disease. J is TRBJ2-2 and V is TRBV6-2 or TRBV6-3; D is perhaps TRBD1 or TRBD2 (5 bases each). The input for sequencing was peripheral blood mononuclear cells (PBMCs), taken when the disease was refractory, from a patient treated with antithyroid drugs. DNA of the CDR3: TGTGCCACCTCCAAATCTCCGGGACCGAACTCCGGGGAGCTGTTTTTT. It yields the protein CATSKSPGPNSGELFF.